Listed below are T cell receptor beta chains from one sample, sequenced in a study of CXCR3-negative and CXCR3-positive naive CD8 T cells. TCRdb re-analyzed the 5' RACE reads; it lists each CDR3 protein once, without DNA. This sample's table has some 150,000 distinct CDR3 sequences. Material for sequencing was naive CXCR3+ CD8+ T cells from blood. The source is a human donor in good health. Some clones in this sample may be carry-over from other donors' samples. The CDR3 runs from the conserved cysteine through the conserved F or W.

TRBV7-8	TRBJ2-7	CASSLGQGVYGGSYEQYF
TRBV27	TRBJ2-7	CASSLLGGEQYF
TRBV7-9	TRBJ2-7	CASSLSGNEQYF
TRBV5-1	TRBJ2-1	CASRTRLAGVSYNEQFF
TRBV14	TRBJ2-1	CASSQELGDYNEQFF
TRBV4-1	TRBJ1-2	CASSPLKGGYTF
TRBV28	TRBJ1-6	CASSETAISYNSPLHF
TRBV5-6	TRBJ2-7	CASSLTGTPSYEQYF
TRBV29-1	TRBJ1-2	CSVIDGYGYTF
TRBV6-5	TRBJ2-7	CASSPWDSAYEQYF
TRBV5-1	TRBJ2-7	CASSGAGPFYEQYF
TRBV27	TRBJ2-7	CASSFAASSYEQYF
TRBV28	TRBJ1-2	CASSSNPGTDFRLADGYTF
TRBV28	TRBJ1-5	CASSFLADNQPQHF
TRBV27	TRBJ2-1	CASSLAGPYNEQFF
TRBV7-9	TRBJ2-7	CASSSRPPYEQYF
TRBV5-1	TRBJ2-1	CVSSLTGSNEQFF
TRBV7-6	TRBJ1-1	CASSPGQMNTEAFF
TRBV29-1	TRBJ2-1	CSVPLLAGYEQFF
TRBV12-3/TRBV12-4	TRBJ2-1	CASSLSGRSYNEQFF
TRBV27	TRBJ2-7	CASSGPGLYEQYF
TRBV15	TRBJ1-6	CATSNRDKFSPLHF
TRBV6-2/TRBV6-3	TRBJ2-1	CASSYGSEQFF
TRBV10-3	TRBJ1-5	CAISESRAGQGVGQPQHF
TRBV15	TRBJ2-1	CATSGIGQSSYNEQFF
TRBV19	TRBJ2-1	CASSRGGRVIGEQFF
TRBV13	TRBJ2-1	CASWTSGFPYNEQFF
TRBV7-6	TRBJ2-1	CASSLVSLAGDEQFF
TRBV20-1	TRBJ2-7	CSATSQSGQGGFYEQYF
TRBV11-2	TRBJ2-7	CASSLFTGQGYEQYF
TRBV4-3	TRBJ2-1	CASSQVGRGETYNEQFF
TRBV7-9	TRBJ1-2	CASSFSIRSSPEGYTF
TRBV18	TRBJ2-3	CASSPPSGTPGADTQYF
TRBV9	TRBJ2-7	CASSTGQGPYEQYF
TRBV7-9	TRBJ1-2	CASSSKQGAGGYTF
TRBV6-2/TRBV6-3	TRBJ2-2	CASSYIRTGGELFF
TRBV6-5	TRBJ1-5	CASSQTGGNNQPQHF
TRBV12-3/TRBV12-4	TRBJ1-2	CASSLSVRYYGYTF
TRBV21-1	TRBJ2-3	CASCEGTGNTDTQYF
TRBV6-2/TRBV6-3	TRBJ2-3	CASTERPSTDTQYF
TRBV12-3/TRBV12-4	TRBJ1-6	CASTPSEGSPLHF
TRBV20-1	TRBJ2-3	CSAREWGAGTDTQYF
TRBV7-9	TRBJ2-3	CASSPSWESTDTQYF
TRBV6-2/TRBV6-3	TRBJ2-2	CASSTPRQISNTGELFF
TRBV29-1	TRBJ2-7	CSVSTGDSYEQYF
TRBV6-1	TRBJ2-7	CASSEGTGGSYEQYF
TRBV19	TRBJ2-1	CASKGTDAAYNEQFF
TRBV27	TRBJ1-5	CASSLSAGQGIQPQHF
TRBV5-5	TRBJ2-3	CASSLSQFTDTQYF
TRBV6-5	TRBJ1-1	CASSYSGTLNTEAFF
TRBV6-5	TRBJ2-7	CASSHGTGGNYEQYF
TRBV9	TRBJ1-1	CASSVSGTGGTEAFF
TRBV6-5	TRBJ2-5	CASSYSRMWQETQYF